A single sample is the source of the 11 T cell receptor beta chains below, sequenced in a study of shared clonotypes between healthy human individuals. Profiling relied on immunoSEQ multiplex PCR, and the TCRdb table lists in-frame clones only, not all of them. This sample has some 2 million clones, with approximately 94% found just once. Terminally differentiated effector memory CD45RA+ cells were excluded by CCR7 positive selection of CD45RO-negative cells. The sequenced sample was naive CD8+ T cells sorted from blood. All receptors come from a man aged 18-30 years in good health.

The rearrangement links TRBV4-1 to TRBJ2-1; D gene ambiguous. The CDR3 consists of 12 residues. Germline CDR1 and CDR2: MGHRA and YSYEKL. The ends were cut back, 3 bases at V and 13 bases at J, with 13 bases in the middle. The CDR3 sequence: CASSQPHSEQFF. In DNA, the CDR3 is TGCGCCAGCAGCCAGCCCCACAGTGAACAGTTCTTC.

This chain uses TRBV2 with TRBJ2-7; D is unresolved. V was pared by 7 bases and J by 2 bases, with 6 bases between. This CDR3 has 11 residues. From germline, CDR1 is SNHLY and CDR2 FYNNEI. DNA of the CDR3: TGTGCCAGCAACGATCCCTACGAGCAGTACTTC. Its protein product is CASNDPYEQYF. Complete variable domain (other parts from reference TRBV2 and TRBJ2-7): EPEVTQTPSHQVTQMGQEVILRCVPISNHLYFYWYRQILGQKVEFLVSFYNNEISEKSEIFDDQFSVERPDGSNFTLKIRSTKLEDSAMYFCASNDPYEQYFGPGTRLTVT.

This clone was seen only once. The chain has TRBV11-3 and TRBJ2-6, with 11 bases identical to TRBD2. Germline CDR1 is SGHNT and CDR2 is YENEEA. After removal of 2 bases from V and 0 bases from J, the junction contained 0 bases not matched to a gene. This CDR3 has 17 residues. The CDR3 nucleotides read TGTGCCAGCAGCTTAACTAGCGGGAGCTCTGGGGCCAACGTCCTGACTTTC. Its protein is CASSLTSGSSGANVLTF.

CDR3 sequence: CASSSQGGNTEAFF. The CDR3, as DNA: TGTGCCAGCAGCAGCCAGGGGGGGAACACTGAAGCTTTCTTT. The chain uses TRBV21-1 and TRBJ1-1; the DNA was not compared with TRBD1, the D call given in the table. TRBV21-1 counts as a pseudogene. CDR3 length equals 14 residues.

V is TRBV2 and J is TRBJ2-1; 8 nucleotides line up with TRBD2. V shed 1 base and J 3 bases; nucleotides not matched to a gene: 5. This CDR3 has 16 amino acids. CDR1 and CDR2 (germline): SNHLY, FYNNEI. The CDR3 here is CASSEVSGLVYNEQFF. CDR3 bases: TGTGCCAGCAGTGAAGTCTCGGGACTAGTCTACAATGAGCAGTTCTTC.

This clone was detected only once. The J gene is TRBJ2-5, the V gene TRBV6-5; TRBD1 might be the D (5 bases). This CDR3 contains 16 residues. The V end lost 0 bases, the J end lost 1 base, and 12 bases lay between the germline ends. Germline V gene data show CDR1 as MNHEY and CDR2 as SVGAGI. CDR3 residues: CASSYSKWTPQETQYF. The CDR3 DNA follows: TGTGCCAGCAGTTACTCGAAATGGACACCCCAAGAGACCCAGTACTTC.

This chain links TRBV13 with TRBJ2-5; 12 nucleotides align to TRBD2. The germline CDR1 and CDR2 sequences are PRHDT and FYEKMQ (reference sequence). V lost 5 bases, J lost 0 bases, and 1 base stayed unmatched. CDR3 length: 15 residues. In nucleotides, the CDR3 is TGTGCCAGCAGCCTAGCGGGGGGGTACCAAGAGACCCAGTACTTC. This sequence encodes CASSLAGGYQETQYF.

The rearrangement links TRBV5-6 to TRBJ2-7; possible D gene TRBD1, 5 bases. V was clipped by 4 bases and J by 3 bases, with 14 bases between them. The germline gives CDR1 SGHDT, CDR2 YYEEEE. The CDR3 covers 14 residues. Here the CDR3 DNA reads TGTGCCAGCAGCCCTGGTGCAGGGCACTACGAGCAGTACTTC. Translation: CASSPGAGHYEQYF.

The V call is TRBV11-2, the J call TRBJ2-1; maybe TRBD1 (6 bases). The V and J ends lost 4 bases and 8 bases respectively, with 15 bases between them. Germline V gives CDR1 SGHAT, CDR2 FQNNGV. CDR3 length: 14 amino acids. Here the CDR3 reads CASSSGQGIYEQFF. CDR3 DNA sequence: TGTGCCAGCAGCTCCGGGCAGGGGATCTATGAGCAGTTCTTC.

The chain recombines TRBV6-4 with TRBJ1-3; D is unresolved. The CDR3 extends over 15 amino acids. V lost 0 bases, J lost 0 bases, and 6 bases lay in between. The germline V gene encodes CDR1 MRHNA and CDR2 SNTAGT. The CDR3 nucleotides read TGTGCCAGCAGTGACTCCAGGAACTCTGGAAACACCATATATTTT. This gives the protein CASSDSRNSGNTIYF.

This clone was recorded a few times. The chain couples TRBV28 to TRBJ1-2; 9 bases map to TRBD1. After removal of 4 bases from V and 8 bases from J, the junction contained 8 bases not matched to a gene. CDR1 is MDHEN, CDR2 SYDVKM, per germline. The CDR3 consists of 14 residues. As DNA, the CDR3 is TGTGCCAGCAGTTATACCGGGACAGGGCCCGGCTACACCTTC. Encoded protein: CASSYTGTGPGYTF.